Listed below are T cell receptor beta chains from one sample, sequenced in a study of Ad26.COV2.S vaccination and SARS-CoV-2 variants. Using immunoSEQ multiplex PCR, the repertoire was profiled, and TCRdb retains in-frame clones only, with some absent. Here the sample spans about 280,000 clones, approximately 87% being singletons. The sequencing here drew on peripheral blood, taken in a trial of Ad26.COV2.S vaccine versus placebo. These receptors were collected from a person between 18 and 59 years old who received the Ad26.COV2.S COVID-19 vaccine or a placebo. CDR3s include the opening cysteine and the closing phenylalanine or tryptophan. Fields, in order: J gene, V gene, CDR3 length, CDR3 protein.

j_call: TRBJ2-5
v_call: TRBV2
cdr3_length: 13
cdr3_aa: CASSVNRMETQYF

j_call: TRBJ2-2
v_call: TRBV2
cdr3_length: 13
cdr3_aa: CASRTVYTGELFF

j_call: TRBJ1-1
v_call: TRBV6-5
cdr3_length: 15
cdr3_aa: CASSGRGGLDTEAFF

j_call: TRBJ1-4
v_call: TRBV27
cdr3_length: 15
cdr3_aa: CASSFTWRGGEKLFF

j_call: TRBJ2-7
v_call: TRBV12-5
cdr3_length: 15
cdr3_aa: CASGLVAGFSYEQYF

j_call: TRBJ1-5
v_call: TRBV28
cdr3_length: 15
cdr3_aa: CASLMGGNSNQPQHF

j_call: TRBJ2-5
v_call: TRBV7-9
cdr3_length: 15
cdr3_aa: CASSRLAGGGETQYF

j_call: TRBJ2-5
v_call: TRBV11-2
cdr3_length: 14
cdr3_aa: CASSLTDDQETQYF

j_call: TRBJ1-1
v_call: TRBV5-1
cdr3_length: 14
cdr3_aa: CASSRPDLNTEAFF

j_call: TRBJ2-5
v_call: TRBV19
cdr3_length: 15
cdr3_aa: CASSTRWGGKETQYF

j_call: TRBJ2-3
v_call: TRBV5-1
cdr3_length: 13
cdr3_aa: CASMTTGTDTQYF

j_call: TRBJ1-5
v_call: TRBV19
cdr3_length: 17
cdr3_aa: CASSMETGLGGNQPQHF